This T cell receptor (beta chain) was observed in a study of blood T cells in healthy people across ages. Together with a sample-barcoded 5' primer, a J-beta primer mix was included in a second PCR lasting about 7 to 11 cycles. One entry per CDR3 protein results from TCRdb running MiXCR on the 5' RACE reads. The sample includes 550,000 to 650,000 distinct CDR3 sequences, roughly a quarter seen only once; the top ten take approximately 3.7%. Per sample, at least 6 micrograms of total RNA were extracted. Germline V gene data show CDR1 as KGHSH and CDR2 as LQKENI. Losses at the gene ends were 8 bases for V and 6 bases for J; bases not matched to a gene: 11. The length of the CDR3 is 15 residues. The data were also submitted as part of a second study, on T cells of mothers and their children. That work contributes: A handful of children and their three healthy Caucasian mothers were the donors.

The V call is TRBV18, the J call TRBJ2-2; 8 bases match TRBD1. This receptor was taken from a boy aged 2 to 10 in good health. Sequencing input: blood. The CDR3 protein is CASPTGQGVAGELFF. The CDR3 DNA reads as TGTGCCAGCCCAACAGGACAGGGTGTAGCCGGGGAGCTGTTTTTT.